The source of this T cell receptor (beta chain) is a study of blood T cell repertoires in COVID-19. It was during active infection that Seattle patients were enrolled and then longitudinally followed. The CDR3 runs 13 residues. V lost 6 bases and J lost 6, with 14 bases in between. Germline CDR1 and CDR2: WSHSY and SAAADI. The table came from immunoSEQ multiplex PCR; TCRdb's copy has only in-frame clones and leaves some out. Among 50,000 or so clones listed, about four fifths were seen once. This clone was detected only a few times. This receptor was taken from a man of 80 years or more with COVID-19, enrolled during active disease. This chain links TRBV10-2 with TRBJ1-1; a possible D gene is TRBD1 (6 bases). Sequencing was carried out using peripheral blood. The CDR3 DNA follows: TGCGCCAGCAGAGACAGGCCGTTGGCTGAAGCTTTCTTT. It is translated as CASRDRPLAEAFF.